This T cell receptor (beta chain) was documented in a study of control samples from healthy donors and cancer patients. V dropped 4 bases and J dropped 7 bases, with 14 bases sitting between them. The CDR3 is 14 residues long. The V gene's germline CDR1 is LGHDT and CDR2 YNNKEL (reference sequence). Clones were sequenced by immunoSEQ multiplex PCR, and TCRdb holds only the in-frame ones, with some missing. The sample consists of some 130,000 clones, about nine tenths of them appearing once. Sequenced: blood. V and J are TRBV3-1 (or the pseudogene TRBV3-2) and TRBJ1-3; D remains ambiguous. The receptor was isolated from a man aged 35-49 years in good health. The CDR3 loop is CASSLLGSANTIYF. DNA of the CDR3: TGTGCCAGCAGCCTTCTGGGGTCGGCGAACACCATATATTTT.